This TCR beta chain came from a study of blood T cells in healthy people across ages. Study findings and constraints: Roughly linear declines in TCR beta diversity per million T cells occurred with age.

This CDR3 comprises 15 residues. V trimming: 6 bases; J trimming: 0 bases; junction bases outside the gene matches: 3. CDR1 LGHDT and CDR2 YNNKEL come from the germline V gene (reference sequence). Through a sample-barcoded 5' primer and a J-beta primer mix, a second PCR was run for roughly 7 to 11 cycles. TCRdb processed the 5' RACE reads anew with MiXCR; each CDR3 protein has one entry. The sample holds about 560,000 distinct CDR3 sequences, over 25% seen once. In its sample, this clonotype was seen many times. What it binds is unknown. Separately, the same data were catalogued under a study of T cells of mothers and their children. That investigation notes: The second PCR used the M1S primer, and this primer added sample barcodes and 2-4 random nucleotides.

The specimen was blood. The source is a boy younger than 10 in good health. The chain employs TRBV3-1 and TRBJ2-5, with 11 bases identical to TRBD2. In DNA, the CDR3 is TGTGCCAGCAGACCTAGCGGGGGGAACCAAGAGACCCAGTACTTC. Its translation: CASRPSGGNQETQYF.